This T cell receptor (beta chain) was profiled in a study of identical twins. Study outcomes and limitations: The same donors were not followed; conclusions instead depended on cross-sectional statistical analysis.

Trimming cost V 4 bases and J 5 bases; bases outside gene matches: 18. The CDR3 contains 19 residues. A universal primer site was added by template switching, and unique molecular identifiers were carried by the cDNA. One entry per CDR3 protein, called by TCRdb with MiXCR from the 5' RACE reads. The repertoire holds approximately 500,000 distinct CDR3 sequences, with roughly 15% as singletons. To note about this clonotype: Antigen unknown.

This sample was also put to use in a study of yellow fever vaccine responses in identical twins.

This chain links TRBV12-3 or TRBV12-4 with TRBJ2-5, with 11 bases lining up with TRBD2. This receptor was taken from a woman aged 18-30 years in good health. Material: CD4+ T cells sorted from blood. DNA for the CDR3: TGTGCCAGCAGTTCCGGGGTACTAGCGGGAGTGGGTGTGTGGGAGACCCAGTACTTC. It translates to CASSSGVLAGVGVWETQYF.